This T cell receptor beta chain was identified in a study of cytomegalovirus exposure and HLA in healthy donors. Looked up from germline, CDR1 is SEHNR and CDR2 is FQNEAQ (reference sequence). The V and J ends lost 5 bases and 8 bases respectively, with 18 bases between them. The CDR3 has 15 amino acids. Primers: 60 Vbeta forward and 13 Jbeta reverse. Produced via immunoSEQ multiplex PCR; TCRdb's table is partial and in-frame only. The sample holds fewer than 150,000 clones, about 80% seen once. The sequencing sample was made of PBMCs. The chain links TRBV7-9 to TRBJ1-4, with a possible D match to TRBD1 (6 bases). The sequence was obtained from a male donor in good health and CMV-seronegative. In nucleotides, the CDR3 is TGTGCCAGCAGCGAACCCACAGGGTTAAGGGAAAAACTGTTTTTT. Translating gives CASSEPTGLREKLFF.